This T cell receptor beta chain appears in the sequencing data of a study of blood T cell repertoires in COVID-19 (dated by TCRdb to 2020 to 2022). General notes on the study: The collaborator samples originated in the United States, Italy and Spain and spanned the acute and convalescent phases of COVID-19. The prospective study material was composed of cDNA or gDNA derived from T cells, B-cell-depleted T cells, or PBMCs. Deeply sampled blood TCRbeta repertoires from subjects exposed to, actively infected with, or recovered from COVID-19 were included in the dataset. The repertoires were made available in a free public database intended to serve as a resource for research on the immune response to SARS-CoV-2. Samples were obtained from the ongoing ImmuneRACE study (first 160 participants) and from 1,254 subjects provided by 6 global collaborators. A de-identified subject ID, COVID-19 status, age in years and sex were almost always included in the sample metadata. Where available, HLA class I and class II types were taken from metadata supplied by the sample provider and were not determined by assay-based typing. The study at large found these results: How much clinical and demographic metadata was included differed by source and by participant, and the metadata was provided uncurated.

To note about this clone: Its antigen target is currently unknown. No quality values exist for individual bases; no much larger clone is one base distant.

Collaborating institutions collected whole blood in K2EDTA tubes following their own protocols. For TCRbeta analysis, collaborators shipped samples as frozen whole blood, isolated PBMCs, or DNA extracted from either of those sample types. TCRbeta CDR3 regions were amplified from genomic DNA by means of the immunoSEQ Assay, a bias-controlled multiplex PCR. On the study's bioinformatics: The number of nucleated cells in each sample was estimated by amplification of reference gene primers within the assay. Sequence reads were collapsed and filtered to measure the absolute abundance of every unique TCRbeta CDR3 rearrangement. Productive Simpson clonality was computed per sample as the square root of Simpson's diversity index over productive rearrangements. TCRdb limited this immuneACCESS table to in-frame rearrangements with V and J called. A share of clones is missing; checked studies link under half to unresolved V genes, and the rest is unexplained. V and J calls and clone size are copied from that table; D and trimming were computed from the DNA. The sample table records over 55,000 clones; roughly 82% of these occur just once. Around 13% of the sample belongs to the ten largest clones.

A distance of 13 bases separates the germline ends of V and J, which lose 7 bases and 1 base respectively. The CDR3 covers 13 residues, taking in both the cysteine and the phenylalanine. Just the 39-base CDR3 DNA is kept, in frame starting at base 1. CDR1 and CDR2 are drawn from the germline V gene: SQVTM, ANQGSEA. This TCR was recovered from a woman aged 80 or over with acute or convalescent COVID-19. The sequence links TRBV29-1 to TRBJ1-1; matching of 5 bases hints at TRBD1 as the D gene. Sequencing was done on a sample of peripheral blood. The CDR3 sequence is CSGRTRENTEAFF. The nucleotide sequence reads as follows: TGCAGCGGACGGACAAGGGAGAACACTGAAGCTTTCTTT.